Each of the 27 T cell receptor beta chains below was sequenced from the same sample in a study of control samples from healthy donors and cancer patients. Sequencing used immunoSEQ multiplex PCR; TCRdb keeps in-frame clones, though not all of them. This sample has 100,000 to 120,000 clones, with approximately 90% found just once. Input material: PBMCs. The receptor source for this set is an older woman with lung cancer.

The V call is TRBV6-2 or TRBV6-3, the J call TRBJ2-7, with D possibly matching TRBD2 (6 bases). The CDR3 consists of 16 residues. Germline CDR1 reads MNHEY; CDR2 reads SVGEGT. V lost 6 bases and J lost 2, with 20 bases in between. The DNA of the CDR3 is TGTGCCAGCAGCCTGACTCAGAGAGGGAGGCCCTACGAGCAGTACTTC. Translating it yields CASSLTQRGRPYEQYF.

The chain is built from TRBV5-8 and TRBJ2-2; D perhaps matches TRBD1 (6 bases). The CDR3 consists of 15 residues. The germline V gene encodes CDR1 SGHTS and CDR2 YDEGEE. Between the trimmed V and J ends, which lost 3 bases and 0 bases, there was a span of 9 bases. This chain's CDR3 is CASSWGTPNTGELFF. The CDR3 nucleotides read TGTGCCAGCAGCTGGGGGACACCGAACACCGGGGAGCTGTTTTTT.

This chain uses TRBV2 with TRBJ2-2; no definite D call. The CDR3 covers 16 residues. The germline V gene encodes CDR1 SNHLY and CDR2 FYNNEI. The ends were cut back, 0 bases at V and 1 base at J, with 9 bases in the middle. CDR3 residues: CASSEAEKGNTGELFF. The CDR3 DNA reads as TGTGCCAGCAGTGAAGCGGAGAAGGGGAACACCGGGGAGCTGTTTTTT.

V usage is TRBV5-1 and J usage is TRBJ2-2; D may be TRBD1 or TRBD2 (5 bases each). V was cut by 7 bases and J by 8 bases, with 18 bases left in between. The germline V gene encodes CDR1 SGHRS and CDR2 YFSETQ. The CDR3 sequence is 14 residues long. This CDR3 is CASSEGSAEGELFF. As DNA, the CDR3 is TGCGCCAGCTCAGAGGGGTCCGCCGAAGGGGAGCTGTTTTTT.

The chain employs TRBV2 and TRBJ2-7, with D perhaps matching TRBD1 (5 bases). The CDR3 runs to 13 residues. V dropped 4 bases and J dropped 2 bases, with 9 bases sitting between them. Germline V gene sequence: CDR1 SNHLY, CDR2 FYNNEI. The CDR3 region has the DNA TGTGCCAGCAGTGGTCTACAGGCCTACGAGCAGTACTTC. Its protein product is CASSGLQAYEQYF.

The chain carries TRBV30 and TRBJ1-5, with a possible D match to TRBD1 (5 bases). Germline loops: CDR1 GTSNPN, CDR2 SVGIG (reference sequence). V gave up 0 bases and J gave up 2 bases, with 11 bases separating them. This CDR3 has 15 residues. The CDR3, as DNA: TGTGCCTGGAGTGTAGCAGGGTATGGCAATCAGCCCCAGCATTTT. Protein: CAWSVAGYGNQPQHF.

CDR3 sequence: CASSLGGGTDQPQHF. In DNA, the CDR3 is TGTGCCAGCAGCTTAGGTGGGGGGACGGATCAGCCCCAGCATTTT. This chain joins TRBV11-2 and TRBJ1-5; possible D gene TRBD1, 5 bases. The CDR3 is 15 residues long. The germline V gene has CDR1 SGHAT and CDR2 FQNNGV. Trimming took off 1 base at V and 5 bases at J, with 12 bases between the two ends.

This sequence joins TRBV7-3 and TRBJ1-1, with D uncertain. V shed 1 base and J shed 3 bases, with 6 bases lying between them. CDR3 length equals 13 residues. Germline V gene sequence: CDR1 SGHTA, CDR2 FQGTGA. CDR3 coding DNA: TGTGCCAGCAGCTTAATGGAGGACACTGAAGCTTTCTTT. This gives the protein CASSLMEDTEAFF.

V is TRBV29-1 and J is TRBJ1-1; no definite D call. The CDR3 extends over 17 amino acids. V lost 8 bases to trimming and J lost 2 bases, with 27 bases between them. Per germline, CDR1 SQVTM and CDR2 ANQGSEA. The CDR3 DNA is TGCAGCACCACATCGGGAAAAAACGACCCAATTAACACTGAAGCTTTCTTT. This gives the protein CSTTSGKNDPINTEAFF.

This clone was recorded a few times. The chain has TRBV7-3 and TRBJ1-1; D call uncertain. V lost 3 bases and J 4 bases, leaving 12 bases between the germline ends. The CDR3 is 14 amino acids. Germline CDR1 reads SGHTA; CDR2 reads FQGTGA. CDR3 bases: TGTGCCAGCAGCTTGGACGGATGGTCCACTGAAGCTTTCTTT. Its translation is CASSLDGWSTEAFF.

V and J are TRBV19 and TRBJ1-3; D uncertain. V lost 3 bases to trimming and J lost 0 bases, with 15 bases between them. The CDR3 length is 17 residues. Looked up from germline, CDR1 is LNHDA and CDR2 is SQIVND (reference sequence). CDR3 loop: CASSIHPLQSSGNTIYF. CDR3 bases: TGTGCCAGTAGTATCCATCCCCTACAGAGCTCTGGAAACACCATATATTTT.

This sequence joins TRBV6-5 and TRBJ2-2; possibly TRBD1 for D (5 bases). The CDR3 spans 16 residues. Trimming removed 0 bases at V and 4 bases at J, with 12 bases between. Germline V gene sequence: CDR1 MNHEY, CDR2 SVGAGI. The CDR3: CASSYSDTHPTGELFF. CDR3 coding DNA: TGTGCCAGCAGTTACTCGGACACGCACCCCACCGGGGAGCTGTTTTTT.

The chain employs TRBV4-3 and TRBJ1-2; D gene uncertain. Germline loops: CDR1 LGHNA, CDR2 YSLEER. The CDR3 is 15 residues long. With 4 bases removed from V and 4 bases from J, the gap between germline ends came to 16 bases. CDR3: CASSLTREVAYGYTF. CDR3 in DNA: TGCGCCAGCAGCCTAACGCGAGAGGTTGCCTATGGCTACACCTTC.

The CDR3 DNA is TGTGCCTGGAGTCAGGGGGCTGACACTGAAGCTTTCTTT. Residues: CAWSQGADTEAFF. The V and J genes are TRBV30 and TRBJ1-1; 8 bases match TRBD1. CDR1 and CDR2 from the germline V gene are GTSNPN and SVGIG (reference sequence). This CDR3 has 13 residues. V dropped 2 bases and J dropped 3; count of bases not matched to a gene: 2.

The V and J genes are TRBV6-5 and TRBJ1-6; no reliable D call. The CDR3 runs 15 residues. CDR1 and CDR2 from the germline V gene are MNHEY and SVGAGI. Trimming removed 2 bases from V and 10 bases from J, with 15 bases in between. The CDR3 here is CASSYESRIGSPLHF. DNA of the CDR3: TGTGCCAGCAGTTACGAATCCCGGATCGGATCACCCCTCCACTTT.

On this clone itself: The sample contains more than one DNA sequence encoding this CDR3. The chain links TRBV18 to TRBJ1-1; D is unclear. CDR1 and CDR2 from the germline V gene are KGHSH and LQKENI. The V and J ends lost 3 bases and 1 base respectively, with 6 bases between them. This CDR3 has 13 amino acids. The CDR3 DNA is TGTGCCAGCTCACCTGGGGAGAACACTGAAGCTTTCTTT. It specifies CASSPGENTEAFF.

This sequence joins TRBV7-3 and TRBJ2-1; D is possibly TRBD1 (5 bases). This CDR3 contains 13 residues. Trimming pared 5 bases from V and 6 bases from J, leaving 11 bases between. The V gene's germline CDR1 is SGHTA and CDR2 FQGTGA. Here the CDR3 reads CASSMTTANEQFF. CDR3 nucleotide sequence: TGTGCCAGCAGCATGACGACAGCCAATGAGCAGTTCTTC.

V gene TRBV5-1 combines with J gene TRBJ1-1; 7 positions agree with TRBD1. The germline CDR1 and CDR2 sequences are SGHRS and YFSETQ. The CDR3 covers 14 residues. V was clipped by 3 bases and J by 6 bases; unmatched bases: 8. The CDR3 region is CASSWVTGDAEAFF. The CDR3 DNA sequence: TGCGCCAGCAGCTGGGTTACAGGGGATGCTGAAGCTTTCTTT.

To note about this clone: One end of the junction does not line up with germline, which may come from a read error. The chain links TRBV29-1 to TRBJ1-1; maybe TRBD1 (5 bases). Germline CDR1 SQVTM, CDR2 ANQGSEA. The CDR3 loop spans 15 amino acids. The CDR3 nucleotides are TGCAGCGTGGAAGGGTGGGCAGGGAGGAACACTGAAGCTTTCTTT. Protein: CSVEGWAGRNTEAFF.

The V call is TRBV19, the J call TRBJ1-1; D is undetermined. The germline V gene encodes CDR1 LNHDA and CDR2 SQIVND (reference sequence). Trimming removed 3 bases from V and 2 bases from J, with 16 bases in between. This CDR3 comprises 16 residues. The CDR3 spells CASSMATVISNTEAFF. The CDR3 nucleotides are TGTGCCAGTAGTATGGCTACAGTAATCAGTAACACTGAAGCTTTCTTT.

The CDR3: CASSAESGQGFSGNTIYF. The CDR3 DNA follows: TGTGCCAGCAGCGCCGAATCGGGACAGGGGTTCTCTGGAAACACCATATATTTT. This chain uses TRBV9 with TRBJ1-3; 10 nucleotides line up with TRBD1. The ends lost 3 bases at V and 0 bases at J; junction bases unmatched: 9. The CDR3 loop spans 18 amino acids. Germline CDR1 SGDLS, CDR2 YYNGEE.

Comments on this clone: Relative to the germline gene, one junction end is altered; a read error may explain this. V is TRBV19 and J is TRBJ1-5; possible D gene TRBD1, 6 bases. Germline CDR1 reads LNHDA; CDR2 reads SQIVND (reference sequence). This CDR3 is 15 amino acids long. CDR3 sequence (DNA): TGTGCCAGTAGTCTAGAGGGGGGTACCGGTCAGCCCCAGCATTTT. Translation gives CASSLEGGTGQPQHF.

The rearrangement uses TRBV24-1 and TRBJ1-4; 8 nucleotides line up with TRBD1. Looked up from germline, CDR1 is KGHDR and CDR2 is SFDVKD. J gave up 3 bases and V 4 bases, and 6 bases lay outside the gene matches. This CDR3 spans 16 amino acids. CDR3 region: CATSDPGQEANEKLFF. The CDR3 region has the DNA TGTGCCACCAGTGACCCGGGACAGGAGGCTAATGAAAAACTGTTTTTT.

The chain carries TRBV3-1 (or the pseudogene TRBV3-2) and TRBJ1-1; 7 bases map to TRBD1. Looked up from germline, CDR1 is LGHDT and CDR2 is YNNKEL (reference sequence). The V gene end was trimmed by 1 base and the J gene end by 8 bases; junction bases not matched to a gene: 4. The CDR3 has 13 residues. The CDR3 sequence is CASSQAGTAEAFF. CDR3 nucleotides: TGTGCCAGCAGCCAAGCCGGGACAGCCGAAGCTTTCTTT.

CDR3 sequence: CSARDKRGYTF. The CDR3 DNA reads TGCAGTGCTAGAGATAAGCGTGGCTACACCTTC. V gene TRBV20-1 combines with J gene TRBJ1-2, with no clear D. V gave up 0 bases and J gave up 7 bases, with 6 bases separating them. The CDR3 runs 11 residues. Per the germline V gene, CDR1 is DFQATT and CDR2 is SNEGSKA (reference sequence).

V is TRBV4-2 and J is TRBJ1-5; D ambiguous. Germline V CDR1 and CDR2: LGHNA, YNFKEQ. This CDR3 spans 13 amino acids. The V gene lost 0 bases and the J gene lost 7 bases, with 7 bases spanning the gap. Here the CDR3 DNA reads TGTGCCAGCAGCCAAGATGGTGTCCAGCCCCAGCATTTT. Translating it yields CASSQDGVQPQHF.

This clone was observed a single time. The limits of the CDR3 on the DNA are not certain, so only TCRdb's listed CDR3 is given. This chain joins TRBV27 and TRBJ2-5; TRBD2, the table's D call, was not compared with the DNA. Germline CDR1 is MNHEY and CDR2 is SMNVEV (reference sequence). 13 amino acids form the CDR3, both terminal residues included. Here the CDR3 reads CASSSSLQETQYF.